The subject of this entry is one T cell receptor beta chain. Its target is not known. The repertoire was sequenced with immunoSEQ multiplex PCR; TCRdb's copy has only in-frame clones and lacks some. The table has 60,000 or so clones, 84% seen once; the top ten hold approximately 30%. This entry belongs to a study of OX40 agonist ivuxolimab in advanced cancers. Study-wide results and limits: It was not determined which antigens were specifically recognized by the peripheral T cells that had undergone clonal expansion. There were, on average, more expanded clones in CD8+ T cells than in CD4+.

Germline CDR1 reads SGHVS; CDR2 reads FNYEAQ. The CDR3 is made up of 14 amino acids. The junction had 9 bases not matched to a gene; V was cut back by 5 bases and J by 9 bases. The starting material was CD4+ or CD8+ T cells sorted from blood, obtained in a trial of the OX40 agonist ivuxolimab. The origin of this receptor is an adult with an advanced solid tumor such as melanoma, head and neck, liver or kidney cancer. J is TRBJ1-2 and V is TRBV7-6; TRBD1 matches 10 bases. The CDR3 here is CASSPRTGGHRYTF. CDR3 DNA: TGTGCCAGCAGCCCACGGACAGGGGGGCATCGCTACACCTTC.